This T cell receptor beta chain came from a study of CD8 T cells in Susac syndrome. Random hexamers primed reverse transcription of about 0.5 to 1 ug RNA. A single record per CDR3 protein comes from TCRdb applying MiXCR to the immunoSEQ multiplex PCR reads. Among 100,000 to 110,000 distinct CDR3 sequences listed, 95% were seen once. Germline V gene data show CDR1 as SGHRS and CDR2 as YFSETQ. V was pared by 4 bases and J by 0 bases, with 8 bases between. This CDR3 has 14 residues. Sample: CD8+ T cells from PBMCs. The chain joins TRBV5-1 to TRBJ2-1; D is uncertain. The TCR comes from a human donor with Susac syndrome. The CDR3 DNA reads TGCGCCAGCAGCCCCCTCCTCTCCTACAATGAGCAGTTCTTC. Translating gives CASSPLLSYNEQFF.